A single sample is the source of the 17 T cell receptor beta chains below, sequenced in a study of preoperative IRX-2 immunotherapy in early breast cancer. Specified treatment: preoperative locoregional IRX-2 cytokine immunotherapy. The data were produced by immunoSEQ multiplex PCR, yet TCRdb's version contains in-frame clones alone and is incomplete. The table records 30,000 to 45,000 clones, 75% to 85% of them present only once. The source material was lymph node tissue, sampled after IRX-2 immunotherapy. Receptors originate from a human donor with breast cancer.

The chain has TRBV6-8 and TRBJ2-2; D unresolved. This CDR3 comprises 16 residues. Germline lookup yields CDR1 MNHGY and CDR2 SAAAGT. V lost 2 bases and J 4 bases, leaving 14 bases between the germline ends. The CDR3 reads CASSYKGPRVTGELFF. CDR3 DNA: TGTGCCAGCAGTTACAAAGGGCCCCGCGTCACCGGGGAGCTGTTTTTT.

The chain carries TRBV30 and TRBJ2-7, with TRBD1 matching 7 bases. V lost 4 bases to trimming and J lost 7 bases; unmatched junction nucleotides: 10. CDR1 and CDR2 from the germline V gene are GTSNPN and SVGIG (reference sequence). The CDR3 length is 13 residues. The CDR3 reads CAWTPDRAGEQYF. CDR3 DNA: TGTGCCTGGACCCCCGACAGGGCCGGAGAGCAGTACTTC.

This clone was detected only a few times. The chain recombines TRBV12-5 with TRBJ2-3; 8 bases are shared with TRBD2. The ends lost 6 bases at V and 1 base at J; junction bases unmatched: 6. Germline CDR1 and CDR2: LGHNT and FRNRAP. The CDR3 totals 15 residues. As DNA, the CDR3 is TGTGCTAGTGGCTCTCGGGGGGGAGGCACAGATACGCAGTATTTT. Protein: CASGSRGGGTDTQYF.

The V and J genes are TRBV19 and TRBJ1-5; 7 positions match TRBD1. Germline values: CDR1 LNHDA, CDR2 SQIVND (reference sequence). The CDR3 extends over 13 amino acids. V was clipped by 6 bases and J by 2 bases; unmatched bases: 1. This CDR3 is CASSGTGNQPQHF. The CDR3 DNA is TGTGCCAGTAGCGGGACAGGCAATCAGCCCCAGCATTTT.

This clone was observed a handful of times. This chain connects TRBV11-3 to TRBJ2-2; D ambiguous. Trimming took off 3 bases at V and 1 base at J, with 6 bases between the two ends. CDR1 is SGHNT, CDR2 YENEEA, per germline. This CDR3 contains 14 residues. CDR3: CASSFRQNTGELFF. As DNA, the CDR3 is TGTGCCAGCAGCTTTAGGCAGAACACCGGGGAGCTGTTTTTT. Filled out from reference TRBV11-3 and TRBJ2-2, the complete variable domain reads EAGVVQSPRYKIIEKKQPVAFWCNPISGHNTLYWYLQNLGQGPELLIRYENEEAVDDSQLPKDRFSAERLKGVDSTLKIQPAELGDSAVYLCASSFRQNTGELFFGEGSRLTVL.

This clone was seen just once. J is TRBJ2-3 and V is TRBV11-3; D gene uncertain. This CDR3 spans 14 amino acids. Trimming left V 3 bases short and J 2 bases short, with 9 bases between. Germline V gene data show CDR1 as SGHNT and CDR2 as YENEEA. The CDR3 nucleotides are TGTGCCAGCAGCTTGGTGGGCGACACAGATACGCAGTATTTT. Translating gives CASSLVGDTDTQYF.

This chain joins TRBV30 and TRBJ1-3, with a tentative D call TRBD1 (5 bases). The germline V gene encodes CDR1 GTSNPN and CDR2 SVGIG (reference sequence). This CDR3 spans 15 amino acids. Deletions cut 1 base from V and 0 bases from J, with 10 bases between. DNA for the CDR3: TGTGCCTGGAGTGCCGGGACGGTCTCTGGAAACACCATATATTTT. Translated: CAWSAGTVSGNTIYF.

The chain links TRBV6-8 to TRBJ1-2; 12 bases are a match to TRBD1. With 2 bases clipped from V and 8 bases from J, the junction kept 6 bases outside the gene matches. Germline loops: CDR1 MNHGY, CDR2 SAAAGT. This CDR3 contains 15 residues. DNA for the CDR3: TGTGCCAGCAGTTACCTCATCGGGACAGGGGGCGGCTACACCTTC. Protein: CASSYLIGTGGGYTF.

The chain links TRBV6-1 to TRBJ1-2, with 7 bases that match TRBD1. The V and J ends lost 0 bases and 2 bases, in that order; junction bases with no gene match: 0. The CDR3 is made up of 14 amino acids. The germline CDR1 and CDR2 sequences are MNHNS and SASEGT. CDR3 region: CASSEAQGNYGYTF. DNA of the CDR3: TGTGCCAGCAGTGAAGCACAGGGGAACTATGGCTACACCTTC.

V usage is TRBV12-5 and J usage is TRBJ2-2, with D possibly being TRBD1 (5 bases). Germline CDR1 is LGHNT and CDR2 is FRNRAP. The CDR3 loop spans 17 amino acids. V lost 5 bases, J lost 2 bases, and 18 bases lay in between. DNA for the CDR3: TGTGCTAGTGGTCCTCCTGGGGCGCGTCTTAACACCGGGGAGCTGTTTTTT. This translates into CASGPPGARLNTGELFF.

The rearrangement uses TRBV5-1 and TRBJ2-2, with D perhaps matching TRBD1 (5 bases). This CDR3 has 16 residues. Germline assignment: CDR1 SGHRS and CDR2 YFSETQ. V was trimmed by 1 base and J by 3 bases, leaving 13 bases between them. DNA for the CDR3: TGCGCCAGCAGCTTGTCAGGGTTAATTGACACCGGGGAGCTGTTTTTT. Amino acids: CASSLSGLIDTGELFF.

The chain is built from TRBV15 and TRBJ2-7; possibly TRBD2 for D (6 bases). Germline CDR1 is LNHNV and CDR2 is YYDKDF (reference sequence). V dropped 1 base and J dropped 5 bases, with 15 bases sitting between them. This CDR3 has 15 residues. The CDR3 spells CATSRGGGEVDEQYF. The DNA for the CDR3 is TGTGCCACCAGCAGAGGGGGCGGGGAGGTGGACGAGCAGTACTTC.

The J gene is TRBJ2-5, the V gene TRBV7-1; 7 bases match TRBD2. TRBV7-1 is labeled an ORF, and its function is uncertain. The CDR3 contains 16 residues. V shed 4 bases and J 1 base; nucleotides not matched to a gene: 9. This chain's CDR3 is CASSFSTSGGQETQYF. The CDR3 DNA is TGTGCCAGCAGCTTTTCTACGTCGGGGGGCCAAGAGACCCAGTACTTC.

Details on this clone: One end of the junction varies from germline; a read error may be responsible. V and J are TRBV18 and TRBJ1-1, with D maybe TRBD1 (5 bases). The length of the CDR3 is 14 residues. CDR1 and CDR2 from the germline V gene are KGHSH and LQKENI. The CDR3 coding sequence is TGTGCCAGCTCACCGCTCACGATGGGGACTGAAGCTTTTTTT. Translation: CASSPLTMGTEAFF.

The rearrangement links TRBV11-3 to TRBJ1-6; no clear D gene. The germline CDR1 and CDR2 sequences are SGHNT and YENEEA. V gave up 3 bases and J gave up 8 bases, with 14 bases separating them. The CDR3 consists of 15 residues. CDR3 sequence (DNA): TGTGCCAGCAGCTTGGAGTGGGGTTTCGATTCACCCCTCCACTTT. Translation: CASSLEWGFDSPLHF.

The chain carries TRBV11-1 and TRBJ1-1; the D is unclear. Trimming removed 5 bases from V and 2 bases from J, with 21 bases in between. Germline-derived CDR1 and CDR2 are SGHAT and FQDESV (reference sequence). The CDR3 is 17 residues long. CDR3 loop: CASSLPVTRVGNTEAFF. The DNA of the CDR3 is TGTGCCAGCAGCCTCCCCGTGACGAGGGTTGGAAACACTGAAGCTTTCTTT. Looking up the rest from reference TRBV11-1 and TRBJ1-1 gives the full variable domain: EAEVAQSPRYKITEKSQAVAFWCDPISGHATLYWYRQILGQGPELLVQFQDESVVDDSQLPKDRFSAERLKGVDSTLKIQPAELGDSAMYLCASSLPVTRVGNTEAFFGQGTRLTVV.

The CDR3 DNA is TGTGCCAGCAGCCTATCATCCGGGGCCGAGCAGTTCTTC. Translated: CASSLSSGAEQFF. J is TRBJ2-1 and V is TRBV6-8; D possibly matches TRBD1 or TRBD2 (5 bases each). The germline V gene has CDR1 MNHGY and CDR2 SAAAGT. The CDR3 consists of 13 residues. The V end was cut by 6 bases, the J end by 10 bases, with 16 bases between.